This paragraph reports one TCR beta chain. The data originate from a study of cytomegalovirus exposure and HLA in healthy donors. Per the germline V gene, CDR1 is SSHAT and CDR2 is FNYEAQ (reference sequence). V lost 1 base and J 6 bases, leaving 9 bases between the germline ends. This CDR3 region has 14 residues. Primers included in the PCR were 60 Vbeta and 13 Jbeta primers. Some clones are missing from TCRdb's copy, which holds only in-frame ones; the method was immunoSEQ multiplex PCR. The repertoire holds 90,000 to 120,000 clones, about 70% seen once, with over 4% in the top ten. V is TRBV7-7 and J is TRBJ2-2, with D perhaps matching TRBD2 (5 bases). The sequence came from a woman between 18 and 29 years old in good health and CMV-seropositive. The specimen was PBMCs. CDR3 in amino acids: CASSLDIGAGELFF. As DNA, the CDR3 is TGTGCCAGCAGCTTAGATATCGGGGCCGGGGAGCTGTTTTTT.